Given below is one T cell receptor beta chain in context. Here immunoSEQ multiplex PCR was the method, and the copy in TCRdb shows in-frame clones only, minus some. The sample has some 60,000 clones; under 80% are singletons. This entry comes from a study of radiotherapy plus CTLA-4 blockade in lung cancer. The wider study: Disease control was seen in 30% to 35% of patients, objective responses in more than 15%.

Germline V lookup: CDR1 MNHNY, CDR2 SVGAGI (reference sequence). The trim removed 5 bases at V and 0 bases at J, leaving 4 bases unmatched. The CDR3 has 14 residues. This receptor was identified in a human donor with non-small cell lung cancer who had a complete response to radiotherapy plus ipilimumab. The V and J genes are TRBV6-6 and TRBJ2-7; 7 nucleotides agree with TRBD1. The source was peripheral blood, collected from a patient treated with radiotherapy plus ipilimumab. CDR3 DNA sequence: TGTGCCAGCAGTATGACAGGGCTCTCCTACGAGCAGTACTTC. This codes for CASSMTGLSYEQYF.